This TCR beta chain emerged from a study of metastatic and nonmetastatic thyroid tumors. About the research overall: The comparison covered peripheral blood and tumor or nodule tissue in malignant and benign thyroid patients. Study-wide results and caveats: The study reportedly found significantly higher TCR beta diversity in malignant thyroid tumors than benign nodules, in blood and tumor.

This clone has a count of ten or more. The antigen remains unidentified. No patient received treatment before thyroid surgery. This CDR3 is 15 amino acids long. V dropped 5 bases and J dropped 12; count of bases not matched to a gene: 18. Germline assignment: CDR1 LNHDA and CDR2 SQIVND (reference sequence). Authors' analysis steps: The distant-metastasis classifier for papillary thyroid cancer was built from CDR3 differences across clinicopathological groups. TCRdb re-called clones via MiXCR from the PCR reads. None of the V and J calls come from the authors' own analysis; TCRdb made them. The top ten clones hold approximately 9.8% of a sample with 40,000 to 45,000 clones, about 3.3% of them seen once.

The source is a female donor with papillary thyroid cancer or a benign thyroid nodule (not recorded which). Some clones in this sample may be carry-over from other donors' samples. The gene calls are TRBV19 and TRBJ1-1, with TRBD1 identical over 7 bases. Sequences were obtained from blood. As DNA, the CDR3 is TGTGCCAGTAGTGTCGCTACGGGACAGACCCAGACGTCTTTCTTT. Encoded protein: CASSVATGQTQTSFF.